This T cell receptor (beta chain) was retrieved from a study of identical twins. General observations from the study: Twins' surplus sharing was weaker for beta out-of-frame sequences.

CDR1 is DFQATT and CDR2 is SNEGSKA in the germline V gene (reference sequence). This CDR3 region has 15 residues. V was shortened by 3 bases and J by 7 bases, with 16 bases between the two germline ends. Template switching added a universal primer site; cDNA carried unique molecular identifiers. Each CDR3 protein gets one entry after TCRdb re-called the 5' RACE reads with MiXCR. There are roughly 630,000 distinct CDR3 sequences in the sample; under 8.5% occur only once, and approximately 1.5% lies in the top ten. On this clonotype itself: Its antigen is unidentified.

The same specimen was also included in a second study, on yellow fever vaccine responses in identical twins.

The material sequenced was PBMCs. The chain recombines TRBV20-1 with TRBJ1-6; D is possibly TRBD1 (5 bases). This receptor was identified in a woman under 30 in good health. CDR3 amino acids: CSARNPAGQNSPLHF. The CDR3 DNA is TGCAGTGCTAGGAACCCGGCAGGGCAAAATTCACCCCTCCACTTT.